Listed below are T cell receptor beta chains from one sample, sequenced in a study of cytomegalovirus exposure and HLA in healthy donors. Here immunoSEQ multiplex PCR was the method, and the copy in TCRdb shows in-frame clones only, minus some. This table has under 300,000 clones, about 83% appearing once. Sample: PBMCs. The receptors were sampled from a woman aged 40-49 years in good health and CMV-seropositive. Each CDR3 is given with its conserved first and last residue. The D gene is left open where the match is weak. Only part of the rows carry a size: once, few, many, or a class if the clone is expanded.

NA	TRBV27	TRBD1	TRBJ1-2	TGTGCCAGCAGTTTACGACAGGGTGGCGGCTACACCTTC	CASSLRQGGGYTF
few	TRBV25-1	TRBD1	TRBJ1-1	TGTGCCAGCAGTGAATCCCACAGGGGGGTCACTGAAGCTTTCTTT	CASSESHRGVTEAFF
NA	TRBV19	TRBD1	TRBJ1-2	TGTGCCAGTAGTAAACGGGACAGGGTTTATGGCTACACCTTC	CASSKRDRVYGYTF
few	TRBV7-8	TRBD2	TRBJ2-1	TGTGCCAGCAGCCCCACGACTAGCGGGAGCTACAATGAGCAGTTCTTC	CASSPTTSGSYNEQFF
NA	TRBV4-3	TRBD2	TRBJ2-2	TGCGCCAGCAGCCAACTAGCGGGAGGGCCAAACACCGGGGAGCTGTTTTTT	CASSQLAGGPNTGELFF
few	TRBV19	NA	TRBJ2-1	TGTGCCAGTAGTATGGGGGGCAGGACAGGTGAGCAGTTCTTC	CASSMGGRTGEQFF
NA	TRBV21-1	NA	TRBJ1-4	TGTGCCAGCAGCTACAGCGGAACTAATGAAAAACTGTTTTTT	CASSYSGTNEKLFF
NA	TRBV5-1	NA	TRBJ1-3	TGCGCCAGCAGCTTGGGCACAGGGAGCCCTGGAAACACCATATATTTT	CASSLGTGSPGNTIYF
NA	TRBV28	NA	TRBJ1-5	TGTGCCAGCAGTTTAACGGTCTCCAGGGTTGGGCCCCAGCATTTT	CASSLTVSRVGPQHF
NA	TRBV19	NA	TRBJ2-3	TGTGCCAGTTCCATTGGCGGGATCCTCACAGATACGCAGTATTTT	CASSIGGILTDTQYF
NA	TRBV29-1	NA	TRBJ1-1	TGCAGCGTTGACAGGGGCACTGAAGCTTTCTTT	CSVDRGTEAFF
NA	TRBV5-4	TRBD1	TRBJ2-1	TGTGCCAGCAGCCACAGGGGCATCACCTTCGATGAGCAGTTCTTC	CASSHRGITFDEQFF
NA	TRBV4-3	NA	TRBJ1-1	TGCGCCAGCAGCCAACTACAAGGGGCGCGCACTGAAGCTTTCTTT	CASSQLQGARTEAFF
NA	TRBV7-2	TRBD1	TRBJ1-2	TGTGCCAGCAGCTTGGGACAGGGAGGTTATGGCTACACCTTC	CASSLGQGGYGYTF
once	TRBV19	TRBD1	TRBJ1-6	TGTGCCAGTAGTATAGCCCGACAGGGAGTAGGATCACCCCTCCACTTT	CASSIARQGVGSPLHF
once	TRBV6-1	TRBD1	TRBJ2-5	TGTGCCAGCAGTGAAGCTGCCGGGACAGTCAAAGAGACCCAGTACTTC	CASSEAAGTVKETQYF
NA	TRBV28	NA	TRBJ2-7	TGTGCCAGCAGTCCGGCCGGAGCCTACGAGCAGTACTTC	CASSPAGAYEQYF
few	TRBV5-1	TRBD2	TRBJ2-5	TGCGCCAGCAGCCCCCAACTAGCGGGAGGACCCGAGACCCAGTACTTC	CASSPQLAGGPETQYF
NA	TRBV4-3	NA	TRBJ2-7	TGCGCCAGCAGCCAAGGAGAGTCGAGGGGGGGCGAGCAGTACTTC	CASSQGESRGGEQYF
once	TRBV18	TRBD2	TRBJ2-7	TGTGCCAGCTCACCACCGGGCCTGAGGGGAGCGGGATTAGGTGAGCAGTACTTC	CASSPPGLRGAGLGEQYF
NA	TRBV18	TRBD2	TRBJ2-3	TGTGCCAGCTCACCAGGGACTAGCGGCATCACAGATACGCAGTATTTT	CASSPGTSGITDTQYF
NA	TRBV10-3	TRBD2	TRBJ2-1	TGTGCCATCAGTGGGACTAGTTGGAATGAGCAGTTCTTC	CAISGTSWNEQFF
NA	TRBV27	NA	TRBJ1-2	TGTGCCAGCACCTTCTCCGACAGGTTGAACTATGGCTACACCTTC	CASTFSDRLNYGYTF
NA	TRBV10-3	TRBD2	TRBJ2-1	TGTGCCATCAGCTCCCGACTAGCGGGAGCTGATGAGCAGTTCTTC	CAISSRLAGADEQFF
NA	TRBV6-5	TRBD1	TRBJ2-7	TGTGCCAGCAGTTACTCCCGGGGACAGGTTCACGAGCAGTACTTC	CASSYSRGQVHEQYF
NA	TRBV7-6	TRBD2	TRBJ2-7	TGTGCCAGCAGCCATTTTAATCTCTCGGCGGGAGGGATTCGACCCCTAATGTACTTC	CASSHFNLSAGGIRPLMYF
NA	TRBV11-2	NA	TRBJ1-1	TGTGCCAGCTCTCTGGGGGGAAACACTGAAGCTTTCTTT	CASSLGGNTEAFF
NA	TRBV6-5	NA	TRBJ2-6	TGTGCCAGCAGTTACTCTTCCGTCTCTGGGGCCAACGGCCTGACTTTC	CASSYSSVSGANGLTF
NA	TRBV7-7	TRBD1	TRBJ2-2	TGTGCCAGCAGCCGGGACAGGGATCTCGCCGGGGAGCTGTTTTTT	CASSRDRDLAGELFF
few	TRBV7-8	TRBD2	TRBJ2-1	TGTGCCAGCAGTCGCGGGGGGCGGGGGCACTCCTACAATGAGCAGTTCTTC	CASSRGGRGHSYNEQFF
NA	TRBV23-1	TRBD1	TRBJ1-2	TGCGCCAGCAGTCTAGGGAGACAGGGTCGAGGCTACACCTTC	CASSLGRQGRGYTF
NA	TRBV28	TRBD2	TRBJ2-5	TGTGCCAGCAGTCGATCTAGCGGGAGGGTGAAGACCCAGTACTTC	CASSRSSGRVKTQYF
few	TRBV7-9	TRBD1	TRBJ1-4	TGTGCCAGCAGCCGTTGGACAGGGGGCCACGAAAAACTGTTTTTT	CASSRWTGGHEKLFF
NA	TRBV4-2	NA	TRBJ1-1	TGTGCCAGCAGCCAATTCCCTGGTAGAGGGACTGAAGCTTTCTTT	CASSQFPGRGTEAFF
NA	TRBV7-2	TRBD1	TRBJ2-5	TGTGCCAGCAGGAAGGCCCGACAGGGGTATGAGACCCAGTACTTC	CASRKARQGYETQYF
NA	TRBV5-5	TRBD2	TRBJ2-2	TGTGCCAGCAGCTTCCGGGCAGCGGGAGCCGGGGAGCTGTTTTTT	CASSFRAAGAGELFF
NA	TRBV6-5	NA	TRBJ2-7	TGTGCCAGCAGGGGGGGTCTTTCCTACGAGCAGTACTTC	CASRGGLSYEQYF
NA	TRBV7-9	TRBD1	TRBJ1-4	TGTGCCAGCAGCCCGGGGGACAGGGATGAAAAACTGTTTTTT	CASSPGDRDEKLFF
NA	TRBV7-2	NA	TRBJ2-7	TGTGCCAGCAGCTTAGCTCAAACTAGCTCCTACGAGCAGTACTTC	CASSLAQTSSYEQYF
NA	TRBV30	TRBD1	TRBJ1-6	TGTGCCTGGAGTGTACTAGCAGGGGGTGAAGGTTCACCCCTCCACTTT	CAWSVLAGGEGSPLHF
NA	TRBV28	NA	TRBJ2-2	TGTGCCAGCCAGAACGACAGATTCACCGGGGAGCTGTTTTTT	CASQNDRFTGELFF
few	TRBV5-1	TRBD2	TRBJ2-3	TGCGCCAGCAGCGGCGGGAGGGCAATCACAGATACGCAGTATTTT	CASSGGRAITDTQYF
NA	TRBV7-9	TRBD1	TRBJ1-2	TGTGCCAGCAGCCTCGGGACAGGGAACTATGGCTACACCTTC	CASSLGTGNYGYTF
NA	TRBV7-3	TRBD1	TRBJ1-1	TGTGCCAGCAGCTCTTCCTCCCGGGACAGGGGGAGGAACACTGAAGCTTTCTTT	CASSSSSRDRGRNTEAFF
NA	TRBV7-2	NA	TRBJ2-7	TGTGCCAGCAGCTTAGCGGGACTCGGATACGAGCAGTACTTC	CASSLAGLGYEQYF
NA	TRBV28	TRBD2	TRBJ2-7	TGTGCCAGCAGCGAATCGATAGCGGGAGCAATATACGAGCAGTACTTC	CASSESIAGAIYEQYF
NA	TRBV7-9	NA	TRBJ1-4	TGTGCCAGCAGCTCCTGGCAGGGCGAGGAAAAACTGTTTTTT	CASSSWQGEEKLFF
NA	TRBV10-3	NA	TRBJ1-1	TGTGCCACCGAAACAGGTGGGGACACTGAAGCTTTCTTT	CATETGGDTEAFF
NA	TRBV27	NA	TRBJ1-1	TGTGCCAGCAGTTTAGGCTTCGGGGAGAACACTGAAGCTTTCTTT	CASSLGFGENTEAFF